The 20 T cell receptor beta chains listed next were all sequenced from one sample in a study of long-term antiretroviral therapy in people with HIV. This was the immunoSEQ v3.0 assay at survey level. Profiled with immunoSEQ multiplex PCR; TCRdb holds only in-frame clones, not every one. Seen here are 21,000 or so clones, around nine tenths observed once, and the top ten hold about 4%. The starting material was unsorted PBMCs, obtained 2.3 years after starting antiretroviral therapy. Receptor source: a man aged 60 to 75 with HIV.

This rearrangement joins TRBV28 to TRBJ2-5, with D possibly being TRBD2 (5 bases). Germline V gives CDR1 MDHEN, CDR2 SYDVKM. The CDR3 is 12 residues long. V was trimmed by 6 bases and J by 2 bases, leaving 7 bases between them. The chain's CDR3 is CASRRGQETQYF. The CDR3 DNA reads as TGTGCCAGCAGACGGGGTCAAGAGACCCAGTACTTC.

The chain is built from TRBV14 and TRBJ2-7; possible D gene TRBD1, 6 bases. Trimming shortened V by 1 base and J by 0 bases, and 10 bases separated the two germline ends. The CDR3 extends over 15 amino acids. Germline V gene lookup returns CDR1 SGHDN and CDR2 FVKESK. CDR3 protein: CASSQVRDISYEQYF. The DNA of the CDR3 is TGTGCCAGCAGCCAAGTTAGGGACATCTCCTACGAGCAGTACTTC.

The V call is TRBV19, the J call TRBJ1-5; perhaps TRBD1 as D (6 bases). Germline CDR1 LNHDA, CDR2 SQIVND (reference sequence). The CDR3 sequence is 14 residues long. V lost 7 bases, J lost 6 bases, and 16 bases lay in between. The CDR3 nucleotides are TGTGCCAGTACTTTTAGGGGGGGTGGTCAGCCCCAGCATTTT. The encoded protein is CASTFRGGGQPQHF.

In the case of this clone: The junction departs from germline at one end; a sequencing error may be responsible. The chain is built from TRBV30 and TRBJ2-1; the D is unclear. Germline CDR1 reads GTSNPN; CDR2 reads SVGIG (reference sequence). CDR3 length: 16 residues. The CDR3 sequence is CACSGSWAVDYNEQFF. The CDR3 nucleotides read TGTGCCTGTAGTGGTTCGTGGGCGGTGGATTACAATGAGCAGTTCTTC.

There are a few counts of this clone. V usage is TRBV10-3 and J usage is TRBJ1-2; 9 positions agree with TRBD1. Germline V gene lookup returns CDR1 ENHRY and CDR2 SYGVKD. CDR3 length equals 16 residues. V was pared by 4 bases and J by 3 bases, with 9 bases of the junction left unmatched. For the CDR3, the DNA is TGTGCCATCAGTGGGGGGACAGGGAGTTCGGACTATGGCTACACCTTC. Translating it yields CAISGGTGSSDYGYTF.

The genes are TRBV9 and TRBJ1-4; 7 bases map to TRBD1. The CDR3 spans 17 residues. J lost 4 bases, V lost 1 base, and 10 bases had no gene match. Germline V gene sequence: CDR1 SGDLS, CDR2 YYNGEE. The CDR3: CASSVSPQTGDNEKLFF. The DNA of the CDR3 is TGTGCCAGCAGCGTATCCCCGCAAACAGGGGATAATGAAAAACTGTTTTTT.

The chain recombines TRBV6-1 with TRBJ2-2; tentative D call: TRBD1 (6 bases). Trimming took 6 bases from V and 4 from J, leaving 9 bases between them. The CDR3 contains 13 residues. Germline assignment: CDR1 MNHNS and CDR2 SASEGT. The CDR3 spells CASRAGVTGELFF. The CDR3 bases are TGTGCCAGCAGAGCAGGGGTCACCGGGGAGCTGTTTTTT.

The chain uses TRBV19 and TRBJ2-3; 13 bases are a match to TRBD2. CDR3 length: 17 residues. The V gene end was trimmed by 6 bases and the J gene end by 4 bases; junction bases not matched to a gene: 10. Germline CDR1 and CDR2: LNHDA and SQIVND (reference sequence). The chain's CDR3 is CASRSRLAGGLPDTQYF. CDR3 sequence (DNA): TGTGCCAGTAGATCACGACTAGCGGGGGGCCTGCCAGATACGCAGTATTTT.

This clone was picked up one time. This chain uses TRBV7-9 with TRBJ2-1, with D possibly being TRBD1 (5 bases). Trimming stripped 5 bases from V and 10 bases from J, with 15 bases between. Germline CDR1 reads SEHNR; CDR2 reads FQNEAQ (reference sequence). The CDR3 extends over 13 amino acids. The CDR3 coding sequence is TGTGCCAGCAGCCCAGGTCGAAGGGGCGAGCAGTTCTTC. As protein: CASSPGRRGEQFF.

The gene calls are TRBV6-5 and TRBJ2-1; a weak D match, TRBD2 (6 bases). V lost 9 bases to trimming and J lost 8 bases, with 20 bases between them. CDR3 length equals 14 residues. Looked up from germline, CDR1 is MNHEY and CDR2 is SVGAGI. As DNA, the CDR3 is TGTGCCAGTAAGATGGGGGGAGCTTTGGATGAGCAGTTCTTC. Amino acids: CASKMGGALDEQFF.

The chain employs TRBV7-2 and TRBJ1-1; 8 nucleotides agree with TRBD1. The CDR3 has 14 residues. V shed 1 base, J shed 8 bases, and the junction held 6 bases outside the gene matches. CDR1 is SGHTA and CDR2 is FQGNSA in the germline V gene. CDR3 nucleotide sequence: TGTGCCAGCAGCTTAGTAGGGACAGGCAACGAAGCTTTCTTT. Its protein is CASSLVGTGNEAFF.

This rearrangement joins TRBV28 to TRBJ2-7; the match to TRBD2 covers 7 bases. This CDR3 contains 13 residues. Unmatched junction bases numbered 5, after V lost 7 bases and J lost 2 bases. Per germline, CDR1 MDHEN and CDR2 SYDVKM. The CDR3 protein is CASTLGTTYEQYF. CDR3 DNA: TGTGCCAGCACCTTAGGGACTACCTACGAGCAGTACTTC.

The chain employs TRBV5-1 and TRBJ2-1, with D tentatively TRBD1 or TRBD2 (5 bases each). Germline V gene lookup returns CDR1 SGHRS and CDR2 YFSETQ. V was cut by 3 bases and J by 7 bases, with 11 bases left in between. CDR3 size: 13 residues. In DNA form, the CDR3 reads TGCGCCAGCAGCTGGGGCTGGGGGAATGAGCAGTTCTTC. Translation gives CASSWGWGNEQFF. Complete variable domain (other parts from reference TRBV5-1 and TRBJ2-1): KAGVTQTPRYLIKTRGQQVTLSCSPISGHRSVSWYQQTPGQGLQFLFEYFSETQRNKGNFPGRFSGRQFSNSRSEMNVSTLELGDSALYLCASSWGWGNEQFFGPGTRLTVL.

The chain joins TRBV5-8 to TRBJ2-1; 8 bases align to TRBD2. V lost 0 bases and J lost 2; bases outside the gene matches: 13. The CDR3 sequence is 19 residues long. Per the germline V gene, CDR1 is SGHTS and CDR2 is YDEGEE. Here the CDR3 reads CASSLGLAQGWGTYNEQFF. The DNA of the CDR3 is TGTGCCAGCAGCTTGGGACTAGCGCAGGGTTGGGGGACCTACAATGAGCAGTTCTTC.

The chain has TRBV9 and TRBJ2-3; 9 positions agree with TRBD2. The CDR3 has 16 amino acids. J was trimmed by 1 base and V by 0 bases; bases with no gene match: 3. Per the germline V gene, CDR1 is SGDLS and CDR2 is YYNGEE. The CDR3 sequence is CASSVGIAGGTDTQYF. CDR3 coding DNA: TGTGCCAGCAGCGTAGGCATAGCGGGGGGCACAGATACGCAGTATTTT.

This clone turned up a few times. The chain links TRBV19 to TRBJ2-7; a possible D gene is TRBD2 (6 bases). This CDR3 has 15 amino acids. Trimming took 3 bases from V and 6 from J, leaving 18 bases between them. CDR1 is LNHDA, CDR2 SQIVND, per germline (reference sequence). The CDR3 loop is CASSMWRDDALEQYF. DNA of the CDR3: TGTGCCAGTAGTATGTGGCGGGATGACGCACTCGAGCAGTACTTC.

The CDR3 DNA sequence: TGCGCCAGCAGCTCAAATGCCAGGGGGGGGGCTACTTCCTATGGCTACACCTTC. Protein: CASSSNARGGATSYGYTF. The V call is TRBV5-1, the J call TRBJ1-2, with TRBD1 matching 7 bases. Germline-derived CDR1 and CDR2 are SGHRS and YFSETQ. V lost 3 bases, J lost 4 bases, and 18 bases stayed unmatched. This CDR3 contains 18 residues. The whole variable domain, remainder taken from reference TRBV5-1 and TRBJ1-2, is KAGVTQTPRYLIKTRGQQVTLSCSPISGHRSVSWYQQTPGQGLQFLFEYFSETQRNKGNFPGRFSGRQFSNSRSEMNVSTLELGDSALYLCASSSNARGGATSYGYTFGSGTRLTVV.

This sequence joins TRBV4-3 and TRBJ2-6; D call uncertain. The CDR3 is 16 amino acids. The germline V and J ends were trimmed by 1 base and 4 bases, with 11 bases remaining between them. CDR1 and CDR2 from the germline V gene are LGHNA and YSLEER. The CDR3 region has the DNA TGCGCCAGCAGCCAAGTTTGGGCGCGGGGGGCCAACGTCCTGACTTTC. This codes for CASSQVWARGANVLTF.

The genes are TRBV11-1 and TRBJ2-5; 8 bases map to TRBD1. This CDR3 contains 14 residues. With 5 bases clipped from V and 5 bases from J, the junction kept 7 bases outside the gene matches. Germline V gene lookup returns CDR1 SGHAT and CDR2 FQDESV (reference sequence). The CDR3 loop reads CASSVQGAAETQYF. DNA of the CDR3: TGTGCCAGCAGCGTTCAGGGGGCGGCGGAGACCCAGTACTTC.

The J gene is TRBJ2-1, the V gene TRBV7-3, with 7 bases lining up with TRBD2. Germline-derived CDR1 and CDR2 are SGHTA and FQGTGA. J gave up 4 bases and V 2 bases, and 5 bases lay outside the gene matches. The length of the CDR3 is 15 residues. This chain's CDR3 is CASSLGQGLYNEQFF. The CDR3 bases are TGTGCCAGCAGCTTAGGGCAGGGACTATACAATGAGCAGTTCTTC.